Sequencing of this T cell receptor (beta chain) was carried out in a study of TIL therapy for anti-PD-1-resistant metastatic lung cancer. For the study at large: Progressing patients received lymphodepletion, expanded TIL infusion and IL-2. Patients had a median age of nearly 55 years (range 38-75). Most patients had lung adenocarcinoma. General study findings and limits: Treatment-naive, never-smoker and oncogene-addicted patients were overrepresented in this highly selected cohort.

The time point denotes: pre-treatment sample, taken before nivolumab and TIL therapy. Germline V gene lookup returns CDR1 SGHAT and CDR2 FQNNGV. V gave up 5 bases and J gave up 8 bases; unmatched junction bases: 5. The CDR3 length is 12 residues. Sequencing used immunoSEQ v3. Here immunoSEQ multiplex PCR was the method, and the copy in TCRdb shows in-frame clones only, minus some. The sample shows some 57,000 clones, 80% to 90% of them seen only once. Regarding this clone: Its matching antigen is unknown.

The rearrangement links TRBV11-2 to TRBJ1-2; 7 bases align to TRBD1. Sequenced here: blood, sampled at baseline. This receptor was identified in a person between 25 and 79 years old with non-small cell lung cancer. In nucleotides, the CDR3 is TGTGCCAGCAGCGAGACAGGGAACGGCTACACCTTC. Translation: CASSETGNGYTF.